The 9 T cell receptor beta chains reported below all come from one sample, sequenced in a study of Graves' ophthalmopathy and Graves' hyperthyroidism. Researchers took RNA transcripts and amplified TCR beta CDR3 regions from them. An opening RT-PCR round employed HTBI primers and preceded a second-round multiplex PCR. One entry per CDR3 protein results from TCRdb running MiXCR on the multiplex PCR reads. The profile shows a few hundred thousand distinct CDR3 sequences, about 16% of them singletons. Sample: peripheral blood. Receptors originate from a woman under 30 with stable Graves' hyperthyroidism.

There are many counts of this clonotype. The V call is TRBV12-3 or TRBV12-4, the J call TRBJ1-5; TRBD1 aligns across 7 bases. V gave up 6 bases and J gave up 2 bases; unmatched junction bases: 13. This CDR3 contains 17 residues. In nucleotides, the CDR3 is TGTGCCAGCAGCCCTTTGAGAACAGGGGTAGGCAATCAGCCCCAGCATTTT. Protein sequence: CASSPLRTGVGNQPQHF.

Many counts were recorded for this clonotype. The rearrangement uses TRBV2 and TRBJ1-1, with D tentatively TRBD1 (5 bases). From germline, CDR1 is SNHLY and CDR2 FYNNEI. Trimming stripped 7 bases from V and 1 base from J, with 16 bases between. There are 15 residues in the CDR3. The CDR3, as DNA: TGTGCCAGCACCATCCGGGACGGGGGGAACACTGAAGCTTTCTTT. As protein: CASTIRDGGNTEAFF.

This clonotype has at least ten counts. This chain connects TRBV12-3 or TRBV12-4 to TRBJ1-1; the D gene is possibly TRBD1 (5 bases). The V end was cut by 4 bases, the J end by 0 bases, with 9 bases between. The CDR3 has 14 amino acids. Here the CDR3 reads CASSSGGMNTEAFF. CDR3 DNA: TGTGCCAGCAGTTCCGGGGGGATGAACACTGAAGCTTTCTTT.

In its sample, this clonotype was seen many times. The chain joins TRBV28 to TRBJ2-5; D is ambiguous. V lost 5 bases to trimming and J lost 4 bases, with 20 bases between them. This CDR3 region has 16 residues. CDR1 is MDHEN, CDR2 SYDVKM, per germline. The CDR3 loop reads CASSQLHGTAGETQYF. CDR3 in DNA: TGTGCCAGCAGTCAGCTACATGGTACAGCAGGAGAGACCCAGTACTTC. Full variable domain (outside the CDR3, taken from reference TRBV28 and TRBJ2-5): DVKVTQSSRYLVKRTGEKVFLECVQDMDHENMFWYRQDPGLGLRLIYFSYDVKMKEKGDIPEGYSVSREKKERFSLILESASTNQTSMYLCASSQLHGTAGETQYFGPGTRLLVL.

This clonotype was seen ten or more times. This chain joins TRBV7-9 and TRBJ2-2; possibly TRBD1 for D (5 bases). The V end lost 1 base, the J end lost 5 bases, and 8 bases lay between the germline ends. In germline, CDR1 is SEHNR, CDR2 FQNEAQ (reference sequence). The CDR3 sequence is 14 residues long. CDR3 coding DNA: TGTGCCAGCAGCTTAGTCAAGGGGACCGGGGAGCTGTTTTTT. Protein product: CASSLVKGTGELFF.

This clonotype occurred many times. The chain employs TRBV27 and TRBJ2-2; D call uncertain. Germline assignment: CDR1 MNHEY and CDR2 SMNVEV (reference sequence). The CDR3 totals 14 residues. The V and J ends lost 5 bases and 1 base respectively, with 8 bases between them. The CDR3 DNA reads as TGTGCCAGCAGTCCGTACAGGAACACCGGGGAGCTGTTTTTT. It is translated as CASSPYRNTGELFF.

This clonotype was counted ten times or more. This chain connects TRBV9 to TRBJ1-1; 8 nucleotides match TRBD1. Germline V CDR1 and CDR2: SGDLS, YYNGEE. J was trimmed by 5 bases and V by 0 bases; bases with no gene match: 6. There are 15 residues in the CDR3. The CDR3 DNA sequence: TGTGCCAGCAGCGTAGGCCAGGGGGCTTTGACTGAAGCTTTCTTT. This codes for CASSVGQGALTEAFF.

There are many counts of this clonotype. The chain couples TRBV6-4 to TRBJ1-1; D ambiguous. From germline, CDR1 is MRHNA and CDR2 SNTAGT. V gave up 7 bases and J gave up 0 bases, with 21 bases separating them. CDR3 length equals 17 residues. CDR3 loop: CASTWGTPRGVNTEAFF. DNA of the CDR3: TGTGCCAGCACCTGGGGAACGCCGAGAGGCGTGAACACTGAAGCTTTCTTT.

In this sample, this clonotype turned up many times. V and J are TRBV9 and TRBJ2-5; either TRBD1 or TRBD2 may fit D (5 bases each). Deletions cut 0 bases from V and 4 bases from J, with 10 bases between. The CDR3 is 14 amino acids. Per the germline V gene, CDR1 is SGDLS and CDR2 is YYNGEE. The CDR3 region is CASSVDAGGETQYF. The CDR3, as DNA: TGTGCCAGCAGCGTAGACGCTGGGGGAGAGACCCAGTACTTC. Looking up the rest from reference TRBV9 and TRBJ2-5 gives the full variable domain: DSGVTQTPKHLITATGQRVTLRCSPRSGDLSVYWYQQSLDQGLQFLIQYYNGEERAKGNILERFSAQQFPDLHSELNLSSLELGDSALYFCASSVDAGGETQYFGPGTRLLVL.